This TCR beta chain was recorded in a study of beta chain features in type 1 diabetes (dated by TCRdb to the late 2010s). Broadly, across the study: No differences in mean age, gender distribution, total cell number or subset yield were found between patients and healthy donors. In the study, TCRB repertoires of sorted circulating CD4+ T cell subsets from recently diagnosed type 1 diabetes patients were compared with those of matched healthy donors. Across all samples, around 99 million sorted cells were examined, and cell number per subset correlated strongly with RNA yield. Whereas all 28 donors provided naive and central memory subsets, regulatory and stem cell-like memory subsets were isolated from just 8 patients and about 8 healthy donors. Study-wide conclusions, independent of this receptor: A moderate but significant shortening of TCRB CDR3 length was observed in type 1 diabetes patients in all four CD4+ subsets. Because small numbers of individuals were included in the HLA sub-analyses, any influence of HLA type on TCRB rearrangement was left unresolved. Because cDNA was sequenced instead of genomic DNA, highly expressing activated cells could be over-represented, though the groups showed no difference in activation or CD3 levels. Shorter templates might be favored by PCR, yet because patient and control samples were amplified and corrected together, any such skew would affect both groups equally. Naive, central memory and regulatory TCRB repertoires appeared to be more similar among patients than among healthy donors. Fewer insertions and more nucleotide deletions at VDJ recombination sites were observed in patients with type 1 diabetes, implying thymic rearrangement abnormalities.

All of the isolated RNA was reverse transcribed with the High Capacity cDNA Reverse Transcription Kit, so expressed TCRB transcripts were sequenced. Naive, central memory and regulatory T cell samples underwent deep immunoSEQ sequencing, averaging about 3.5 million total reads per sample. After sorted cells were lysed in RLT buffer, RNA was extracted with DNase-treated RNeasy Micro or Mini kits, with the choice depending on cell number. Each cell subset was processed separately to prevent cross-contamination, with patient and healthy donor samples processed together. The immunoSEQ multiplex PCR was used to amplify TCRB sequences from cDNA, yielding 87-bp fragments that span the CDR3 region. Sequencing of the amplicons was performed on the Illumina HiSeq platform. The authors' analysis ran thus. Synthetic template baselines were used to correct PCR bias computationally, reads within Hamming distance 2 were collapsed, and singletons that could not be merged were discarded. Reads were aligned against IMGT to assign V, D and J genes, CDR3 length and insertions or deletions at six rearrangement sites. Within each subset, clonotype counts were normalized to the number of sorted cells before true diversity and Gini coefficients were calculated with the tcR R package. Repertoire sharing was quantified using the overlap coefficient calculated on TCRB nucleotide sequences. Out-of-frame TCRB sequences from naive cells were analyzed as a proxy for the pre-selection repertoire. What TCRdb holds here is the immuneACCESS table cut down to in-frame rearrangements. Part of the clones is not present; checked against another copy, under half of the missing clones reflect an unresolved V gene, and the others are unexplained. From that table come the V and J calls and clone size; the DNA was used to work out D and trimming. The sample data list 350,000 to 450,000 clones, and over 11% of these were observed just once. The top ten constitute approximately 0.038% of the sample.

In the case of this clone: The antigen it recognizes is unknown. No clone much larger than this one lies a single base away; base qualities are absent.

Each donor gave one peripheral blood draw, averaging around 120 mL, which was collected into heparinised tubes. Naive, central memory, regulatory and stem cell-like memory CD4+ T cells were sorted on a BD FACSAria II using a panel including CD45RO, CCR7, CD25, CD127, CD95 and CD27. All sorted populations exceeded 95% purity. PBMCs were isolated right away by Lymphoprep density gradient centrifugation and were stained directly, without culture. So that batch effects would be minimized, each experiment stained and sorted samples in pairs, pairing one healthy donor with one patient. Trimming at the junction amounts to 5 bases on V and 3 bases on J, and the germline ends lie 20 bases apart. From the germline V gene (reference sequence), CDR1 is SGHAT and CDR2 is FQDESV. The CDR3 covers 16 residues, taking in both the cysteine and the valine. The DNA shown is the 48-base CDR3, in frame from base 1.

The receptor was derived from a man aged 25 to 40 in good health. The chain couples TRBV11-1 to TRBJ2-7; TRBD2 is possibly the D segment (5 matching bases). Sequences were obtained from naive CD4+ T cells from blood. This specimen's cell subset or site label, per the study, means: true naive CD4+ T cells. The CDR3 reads CASSPPTTRVHYEQYV. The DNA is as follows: TGTGCCAGCAGCCCGCCAACTACGCGGGTTCACTACGAGCAGTACGTC.